These 21 T cell receptor beta chains were sequenced from one sample in a study of blood T cell repertoires in COVID-19. Produced via immunoSEQ multiplex PCR; TCRdb's table is partial and in-frame only. The sample lists some 350,000 clones, about 90% seen once, with about 6% in the top ten. Sequences were obtained from peripheral blood. These receptors were collected from a woman aged 45-60 years with COVID-19, enrolled during active disease.

About this clone: Mismatch with germline at one junction end may stem from a read error. V usage is TRBV18 and J usage is TRBJ2-1; D perhaps matches TRBD2 (6 bases). This CDR3 is 15 amino acids long. Germline V lookup: CDR1 KGHSH, CDR2 LQKENI. The CDR3 sequence: CASSPPQRVYDEQFF. The CDR3 region has the DNA TGTGCCAGCTCACCACCCCAGCGGGTCTACGATGAGCAGTTCTTC.

The gene calls are TRBV5-1 and TRBJ1-1; D perhaps matches TRBD1 (6 bases). In germline, CDR1 is SGHRS, CDR2 YFSETQ. This CDR3 comprises 13 residues. Trimming pared 4 bases from V and 7 bases from J, leaving 14 bases between. Here the CDR3 reads CASSPGRTDEAFF. DNA for the CDR3: TGCGCCAGCAGCCCCGGACGGACAGATGAAGCTTTCTTT.

The chain carries TRBV27 and TRBJ1-1; TRBD1 is a possible D gene (5 bases). Trimming left V 11 bases short and J 4 bases short, with 11 bases between. The CDR3 length is 11 residues. Germline V gives CDR1 MNHEY, CDR2 SMNVEV (reference sequence). The CDR3 region is CACQGGTEAFF. The CDR3 DNA is TGTGCCTGCCAGGGAGGCACTGAAGCTTTCTTT.

The V call is TRBV5-1, the J call TRBJ2-6; TRBD1 agrees at 7 bases. The CDR3 is 16 residues long. Germline V gene sequence: CDR1 SGHRS, CDR2 YFSETQ. Trimming cost V 4 bases and J 4 bases; bases outside gene matches: 8. Here the CDR3 reads CASSETRTGGANVLTF. The CDR3 DNA reads TGCGCCAGCAGCGAAACTAGGACAGGCGGGGCCAACGTCCTGACTTTC.

This clone was seen only once. The V and J genes are TRBV7-9 and TRBJ2-2, with 9 nucleotides matching TRBD2. Trimming removed 5 bases from V and 5 bases from J; junction bases left unmatched: 15. The CDR3 is 18 amino acids. Per germline, CDR1 SEHNR and CDR2 FQNEAQ (reference sequence). The CDR3 is CASSVKTGLAGRTGELFF. The CDR3 DNA follows: TGTGCCAGCAGCGTAAAAACGGGGCTAGCGGGACGGACCGGGGAGCTGTTTTTT.

This clone was observed a handful of times. The chain combines TRBV7-8 with TRBJ1-1; D uncertain. The CDR3 is 14 amino acids. The V end lost 1 base, the J end lost 1 base, and 7 bases lay between the germline ends. Germline CDR1 is SGHVS and CDR2 is FQNEAQ. The chain's CDR3 is CASSLGGRNTEAFF. The CDR3 DNA sequence: TGTGCCAGCAGCTTAGGTGGGCGGAACACTGAAGCTTTCTTT.

V usage is TRBV15 and J usage is TRBJ2-7; TRBD2 matches at 7 bases. Germline lookup yields CDR1 LNHNV and CDR2 YYDKDF (reference sequence). The CDR3 totals 16 residues. The junction had 12 bases not matched to a gene; V was cut back by 4 bases and J by 3 bases. The CDR3 loop reads CATSTGVTGGSYEQYF. In DNA form, the CDR3 reads TGTGCCACCAGCACTGGGGTGACGGGAGGAAGCTACGAGCAGTACTTC.

V usage is TRBV2 and J usage is TRBJ2-2, with TRBD2 as a possible D gene (6 bases). Germline V CDR1 and CDR2: SNHLY, FYNNEI. The CDR3 has 14 amino acids. Trimming removed 6 bases at V and 2 bases at J, with 10 bases between. The CDR3 DNA is TGTGCCAGCAGGACGGGACTCAACACCGGGGAGCTGTTTTTT. As protein: CASRTGLNTGELFF.

The chain links TRBV12-3 or TRBV12-4 to TRBJ1-2; possible D gene TRBD1, 5 bases. The germline V and J ends were trimmed by 3 bases and 7 bases, with 9 bases remaining between them. This CDR3 is built from 12 residues. For the CDR3, the DNA is TGTGCCAGCAGTTTTGATAGGGGTGGCTACACCTTC. It codes for CASSFDRGGYTF.

The CDR3 is CACEGGSGELFF. The CDR3 bases are TGTGCCTGCGAGGGGGGGTCCGGGGAGCTGTTTTTT. The V call is TRBV30, the J call TRBJ2-2, with D perhaps matching TRBD2 (7 bases). CDR3 size: 12 residues. Per the germline V gene, CDR1 is GTSNPN and CDR2 is SVGIG (reference sequence). Trimming took 6 bases from V and 6 from J, leaving 11 bases between them.

Comments on this clone: Other DNA sequences in this specimen translate into the identical CDR3. The V call is TRBV5-1, the J call TRBJ1-1; perhaps TRBD1 as D (6 bases). Deletions cut 0 bases from V and 4 bases from J, with 7 bases between. The CDR3 runs 13 residues. Germline assignment: CDR1 SGHRS and CDR2 YFSETQ. CDR3 loop: CASSLEGGTEAFF. CDR3 bases: TGCGCCAGCAGCTTGGAAGGGGGCACTGAAGCTTTCTTT.

This chain uses TRBV5-1 with TRBJ2-1; D is undetermined. Germline V CDR1 and CDR2: SGHRS, YFSETQ. The CDR3 length is 15 residues. The ends were cut back, 0 bases at V and 5 bases at J, with 12 bases in the middle. CDR3 coding DNA: TGCGCCAGCAGCTTGGTTCGGTCAACTCACAATGAGCAGTTCTTC. Translation gives CASSLVRSTHNEQFF.

V gene TRBV5-1 combines with J gene TRBJ2-7; 9 nucleotides line up with TRBD2. Per the germline V gene, CDR1 is SGHRS and CDR2 is YFSETQ. The CDR3 is 19 residues long. V shed 0 bases and J 0 bases; nucleotides not matched to a gene: 13. The CDR3 DNA reads TGCGCCAGCAGCTTGGAACCGCCGGCGACTAGCGGCTACTCCTACGAGCAGTACTTC. This codes for CASSLEPPATSGYSYEQYF.

The chain couples TRBV18 to TRBJ2-3, with D uncertain. The germline gives CDR1 KGHSH, CDR2 LQKENI. Trimming shortened V by 3 bases and J by 6 bases, and 7 bases separated the two germline ends. The CDR3 runs to 12 residues. The CDR3 region is CASSPKADTQYF. DNA for the CDR3: TGTGCCAGCTCACCTAAAGCGGATACGCAGTATTTT.

Remarks on this clone: Other DNA sequences in the same sample also yield this CDR3. The V gene is TRBV12-3 or TRBV12-4, the J gene TRBJ2-5, with 7 bases matching TRBD1. Trimming cost V 6 bases and J 5 bases; bases outside gene matches: 3. This CDR3 is built from 12 residues. The DNA for the CDR3 is TGTGCCAGCAGCCCCAGGGGGGAGACCCAGTACTTC. Translating it yields CASSPRGETQYF.

CDR3 sequence (DNA): TGTGCCAGCTGTCGGCTAGTTAATGAGCAGTTCTTC. Translation: CASCRLVNEQFF. This chain links TRBV6-5 with TRBJ2-1, with D uncertain. CDR1 and CDR2 from the germline V gene are MNHEY and SVGAGI. The V end was cut by 8 bases, the J end by 7 bases, with 12 bases between. This CDR3 region has 12 residues.

V is TRBV10-3 and J is TRBJ2-5; TRBD1 matches at 7 bases. This CDR3 is built from 15 residues. CDR1 ENHRY and CDR2 SYGVKD come from the germline V gene. Trimming at V came to 3 bases and at J to 1 base, leaving 5 bases not matched to a gene. DNA for the CDR3: TGTGCCATCAGTGAAACAGGGGAGTCCCAAGAGACCCAGTACTTC. It translates to CAISETGESQETQYF.

This chain connects TRBV7-2 to TRBJ2-7; 9 bases match TRBD1. The CDR3 sequence is 16 residues long. The germline V gene encodes CDR1 SGHTA and CDR2 FQGNSA. The trim removed 5 bases at V and 3 bases at J, leaving 11 bases unmatched. CDR3 in amino acids: CASSPRGGTGIYEQYF. The CDR3 DNA reads as TGTGCCAGCAGCCCGAGGGGCGGGACAGGGATCTACGAGCAGTACTTC.

The chain carries TRBV30 and TRBJ1-4; D is possibly TRBD1 (5 bases). Germline assignment: CDR1 GTSNPN and CDR2 SVGIG (reference sequence). V lost 2 bases and J 7 bases, leaving 11 bases between the germline ends. The CDR3 is 13 amino acids. The CDR3 is CAWSLGPGEKLFF. DNA of the CDR3: TGTGCCTGGAGTCTGGGGCCAGGTGAAAAACTGTTTTTT.

The rearrangement uses TRBV5-1 and TRBJ2-2; 9 nucleotides align to TRBD1. This CDR3 contains 16 residues. Germline CDR1 SGHRS, CDR2 YFSETQ. J lost 0 bases, V lost 4 bases, and 4 bases had no gene match. In DNA, the CDR3 is TGCGCCAGCAGCCCGGGGACAGGGACGAACACCGGGGAGCTGTTTTTT. Amino acids: CASSPGTGTNTGELFF.

The chain employs TRBV6-6 and TRBJ2-5, with 8 bases fitting TRBD2. The length of the CDR3 is 14 residues. The V gene's germline CDR1 is MNHNY and CDR2 SVGAGI (reference sequence). Trimming took 8 bases from V and 2 from J; bases not matched to a gene: 7. In nucleotides, the CDR3 is TGTGCCAGCGTTGCTAGCGGGTTTCAAGAGACCCAGTACTTC. Translated: CASVASGFQETQYF.